The table lists the clone carrying this TCR beta chain with a count of one. Sequencing used immunoSEQ multiplex PCR; TCRdb keeps in-frame clones, though not all of them. The sample yields 150,000 to 160,000 clones, just under 95% seen once. The CDR3 sequence is 15 residues long. Germline assignment: CDR1 SGHTA and CDR2 FQGNSA. V was shortened by 1 base and J by 3 bases, with 10 bases between the two germline ends. The sample originates from a study of control samples from healthy donors and cancer patients. The TCR comes from a man aged 40-50 years in good health. The chain couples TRBV7-2 to TRBJ2-1; D ambiguous. Sequenced: blood. The CDR3 DNA sequence: TGTGCCAGCAGCTTAGATAGTAGGGACTACAATGAGCAGTTCTTC. Amino acid sequence: CASSLDSRDYNEQFF.